The T cell receptor (beta chain) described here comes from a study of radiation and T cells in renal cell carcinoma. Study overall: Nephrectomy followed 15 Gy stereotactic body radiation by 4 weeks.

Turning to this clone: Its matching antigen is unknown.

Time point indicated: baseline pretreatment blood. Treatment reported: 15 Gy SBRT to primary tumor, nephrectomy 4 weeks later. After SBRT, blood was collected at 2 and 4 weeks, plus baseline. The repertoire was sequenced with immunoSEQ multiplex PCR; TCRdb's copy has only in-frame clones and lacks some. The table shows around 64,000 clones, with approximately 80% occurring only once. The CDR3 runs to 15 residues. Germline CDR1 SGHTS, CDR2 YDEGEE. Trimming removed 4 bases at V and 0 bases at J, with 8 bases between. Regarding the study as a whole: In blood, top tumor clones expanded by 2 weeks, shrinking by 4.

This chain links TRBV5-8 with TRBJ2-6; D is unclear. This specimen was blood, taken from a patient whose treatment included radiotherapy and nephrectomy. The receptor comes from a man between 60 and 75 years old with renal cell carcinoma. The CDR3 nucleotides are TGTGCCAGCAGCCCCAGGATCTCTGGGGCCAACGTCCTGACTTTC. Its translation: CASSPRISGANVLTF.